The T cell receptor beta chain under discussion was sequenced for a study of T-cell memory formation after mild COVID-19. Study background: TCR clusters largely stayed donor specific.

This CDR3 comprises 14 residues. Germline values: CDR1 LGHNT, CDR2 FRNRAP. Unmatched junction bases numbered 7, after V lost 6 bases and J lost 5 bases. It was 5'RACE with constant-segment primers that produced the TCR alpha and TCR beta cDNA libraries, which carried sample barcodes and UMIs. TCRdb reprocessed the 5' RACE reads via MiXCR and lists one record per CDR3 protein. The table shows about 170,000 distinct CDR3 sequences, with under 15% occurring only once. Source material: PBMCs or a T cell subset sorted from them (not recorded which). The V gene is TRBV12-5, the J gene TRBJ1-2; 9 bases map to TRBD1. The TCR originated in a man aged 18 to 29 who had mild COVID-19 (a few samples of this study predate the infection). Cell type and time point are not known. CDR3 in DNA: TGTGCTAGTGGGGTTCACGGGACAGGGTATGGCTACACCTTC. This translates into CASGVHGTGYGYTF.